This paragraph covers one TCR beta chain sequence. Its antigen is undetermined. The data stem from a study of vaccination and CD4 T cells after COVID-19. Across the study: Everyone enrolled got two doses of BNT162b2 or mRNA-1273 vaccine. Drawing of post-COVID samples took place a median roughly 92 days after diagnosis (range 35 to 161). Overlapping peptides of the spike proteins of SARS-CoV-2, HCoV-NL63, HCoV-OC43 and HCoV-229E were used for cell stimulation.

The V gene lost 6 bases and the J gene lost 6 bases, with 17 bases spanning the gap. This CDR3 comprises 14 residues. CDR1 and CDR2 from the germline V gene are MNHNS and SASEGT. Whole-study results and caveats: Reactive clonotype counts went from median 21 after infection to about 38 after vaccination, nonsignificantly.

Treatment defined: roughly ten-day PBMC culture with coronavirus spike peptide pools or control peptides (ViraFEST assay). The Oncomine TCR Beta short-read assay sequenced DNA from cultured CD4+ T cells. TCRdb itself ran the PCR reads through MiXCR, one entry per CDR3 protein. The sample carries 10,000 to 15,000 distinct CDR3 sequences, about two fifths recorded once. This TCR was recovered from a human donor who had recovered from COVID-19. V usage is TRBV6-1 and J usage is TRBJ1-1; D is unclear. Specimen: CD4+ T cells from blood, cultured in vitro, collected before SARS-CoV-2 vaccination. The CDR3 DNA sequence: TGTGCCAGCAGCTCGGACTTGGGGAGCCCTGAAGCTTTCTTT. Encoded protein: CASSSDLGSPEAFF.